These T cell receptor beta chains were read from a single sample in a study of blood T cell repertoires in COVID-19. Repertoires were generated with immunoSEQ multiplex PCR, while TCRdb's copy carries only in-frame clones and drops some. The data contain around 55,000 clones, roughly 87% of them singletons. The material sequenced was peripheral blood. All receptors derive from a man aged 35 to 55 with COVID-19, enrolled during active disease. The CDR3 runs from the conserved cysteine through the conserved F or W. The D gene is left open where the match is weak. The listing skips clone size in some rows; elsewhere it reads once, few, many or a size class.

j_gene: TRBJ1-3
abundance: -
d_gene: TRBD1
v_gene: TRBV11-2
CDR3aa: CASSFPGGSGTGNTIYF
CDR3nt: TGTGCCAGCAGCTTTCCAGGGGGTAGTGGGACTGGAAACACCATATATTTT

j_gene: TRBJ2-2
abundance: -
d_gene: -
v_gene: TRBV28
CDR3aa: CASSPDKFRNTGELFF
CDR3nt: TGTGCCAGCAGCCCGGACAAATTCAGGAACACCGGGGAGCTGTTTTTT

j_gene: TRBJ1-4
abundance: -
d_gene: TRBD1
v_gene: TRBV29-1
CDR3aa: CSVDETGYREKLFF
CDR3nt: TGCAGCGTCGACGAGACAGGGTATCGGGAAAAACTGTTTTTT

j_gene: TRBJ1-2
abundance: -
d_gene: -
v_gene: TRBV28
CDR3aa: CASSFLRQVGYTF
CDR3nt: TGTGCCAGCAGTTTCCTCCGACAGGTCGGCTACACCTTC

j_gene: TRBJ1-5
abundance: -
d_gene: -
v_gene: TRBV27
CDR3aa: CASSPTAGISNQPQHF
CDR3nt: TGTGCCAGCAGTCCGACTGCCGGGATAAGCAATCAGCCCCAGCATTTT

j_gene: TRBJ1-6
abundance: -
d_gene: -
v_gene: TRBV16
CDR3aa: CASRRQANSPLHF
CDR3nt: TGTGCCAGCCGACGGCAGGCCAATTCACCCCTCCACTTT

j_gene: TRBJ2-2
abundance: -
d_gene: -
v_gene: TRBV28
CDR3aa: CASSLDSGELFF
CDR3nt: TGTGCCAGCAGTTTAGACAGCGGGGAGCTGTTTTTT

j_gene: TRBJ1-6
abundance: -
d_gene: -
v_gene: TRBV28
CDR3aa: CASNGPGDTSRPLHF
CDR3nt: TGTGCCAGCAACGGCCCTGGGGACACCTCCAGACCCCTCCACTTT

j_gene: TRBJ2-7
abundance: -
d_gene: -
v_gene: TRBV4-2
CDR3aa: CASSPRAGSYEQYF
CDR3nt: TGTGCCAGCAGCCCCCGAGCCGGGTCCTACGAGCAGTACTTC

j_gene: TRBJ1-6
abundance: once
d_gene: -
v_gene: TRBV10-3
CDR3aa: CAIGDGHPSSYNSPLHF
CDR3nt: TGTGCCATCGGAGACGGACACCCGAGCTCCTATAATTCACCCCTCCACTTT

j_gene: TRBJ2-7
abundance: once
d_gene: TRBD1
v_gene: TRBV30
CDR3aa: CAWTPGQAHPVQYF
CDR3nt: TGTGCCTGGACACCGGGACAGGCCCATCCGGTGCAGTACTTC

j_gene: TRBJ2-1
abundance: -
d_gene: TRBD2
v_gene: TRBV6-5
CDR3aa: CASREGLVSQQFF
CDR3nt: TGTGCCAGCAGAGAGGGACTAGTTAGTCAGCAGTTCTTC

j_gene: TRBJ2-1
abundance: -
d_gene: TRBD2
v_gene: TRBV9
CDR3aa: CASSVGLLAGDNEQFF
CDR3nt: TGTGCCAGCAGCGTAGGGTTGCTAGCGGGGGACAATGAGCAGTTCTTC

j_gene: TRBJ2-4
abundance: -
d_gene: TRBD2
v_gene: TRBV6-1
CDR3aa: CASSDPLAGGQVTKNIQYF
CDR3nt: TGTGCCAGCAGTGACCCGCTAGCGGGGGGCCAGGTTACCAAAAACATTCAGTACTTC

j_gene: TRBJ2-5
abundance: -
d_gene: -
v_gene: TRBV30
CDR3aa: CAWSVRSGETQYF
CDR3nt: TGTGCCTGGAGTGTACGGTCCGGAGAGACCCAGTACTTC

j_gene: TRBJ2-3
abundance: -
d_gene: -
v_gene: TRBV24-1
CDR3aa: CATSYPGADTQYF
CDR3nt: TGTGCCACCTCGTATCCGGGGGCAGATACGCAGTATTTT

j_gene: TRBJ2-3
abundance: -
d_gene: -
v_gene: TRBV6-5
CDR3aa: CASMAELGRDTQYF
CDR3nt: TGTGCCAGCATGGCCGAGCTGGGGAGAGATACGCAGTATTTT

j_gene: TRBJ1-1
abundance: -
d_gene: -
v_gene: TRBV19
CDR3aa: CASHRRVENTEAFF
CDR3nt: TGTGCCAGTCATAGACGGGTTGAAAACACTGAAGCTTTCTTT

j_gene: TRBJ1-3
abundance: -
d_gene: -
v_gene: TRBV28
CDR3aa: CASSSGGGGNTIYF
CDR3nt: TGTGCCAGCAGTTCGGGGGGCGGTGGAAACACCATATATTTT

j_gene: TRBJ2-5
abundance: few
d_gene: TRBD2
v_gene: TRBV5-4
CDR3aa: CASRRELAGGRETQYF
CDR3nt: TGTGCCAGTCGCCGGGAACTAGCGGGAGGGAGAGAGACCCAGTACTTC

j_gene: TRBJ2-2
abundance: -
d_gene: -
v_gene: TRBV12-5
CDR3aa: CASALAGELFF
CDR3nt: TGTGCTAGTGCCCTCGCCGGGGAGCTGTTTTTT

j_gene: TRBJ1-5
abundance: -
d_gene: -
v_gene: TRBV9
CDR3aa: CASSVGQGSNQPQHF
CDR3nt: TGTGCCAGCAGCGTAGGGCAGGGGAGCAATCAGCCCCAGCATTTT

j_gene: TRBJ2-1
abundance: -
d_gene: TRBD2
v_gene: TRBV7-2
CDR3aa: CASSLDGTSGAREQFF
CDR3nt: TGTGCCAGCAGCCTAGACGGGACTAGCGGAGCCAGGGAGCAGTTCTTC

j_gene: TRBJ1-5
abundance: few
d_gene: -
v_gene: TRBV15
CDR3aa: CATMVRVNQPQHF
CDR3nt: TGTGCCACCATGGTCAGGGTAAACCAGCCCCAGCATTTT

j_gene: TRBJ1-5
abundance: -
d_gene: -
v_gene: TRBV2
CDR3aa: CASRDTSNQPQHF
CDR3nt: TGTGCCAGCAGGGACACGAGTAATCAGCCCCAGCATTTT

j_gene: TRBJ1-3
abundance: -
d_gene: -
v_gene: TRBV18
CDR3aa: CASSPGGNTIYF
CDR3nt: TGTGCCAGCTCACCAGGAGGGAACACCATATATTTT

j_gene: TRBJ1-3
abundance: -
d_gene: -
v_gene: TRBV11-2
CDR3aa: CASSLEGRAGNTIYF
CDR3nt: TGTGCCAGCAGCTTAGAGGGCAGGGCTGGAAACACCATATATTTT

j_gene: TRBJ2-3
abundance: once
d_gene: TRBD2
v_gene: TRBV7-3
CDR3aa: CASSSGLAGVDTQYF
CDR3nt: TGTGCCAGCAGCTCAGGACTAGCGGGGGTAGATACGCAGTATTTT

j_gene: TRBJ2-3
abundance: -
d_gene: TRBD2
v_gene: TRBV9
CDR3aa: CASSVTSGFTDTQYF
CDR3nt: TGTGCCAGCAGCGTTACTAGCGGATTCACAGATACGCAGTATTTT

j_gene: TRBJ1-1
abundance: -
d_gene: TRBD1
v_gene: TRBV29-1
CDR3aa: CSVAGTGGRMNTEAFF
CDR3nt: TGCAGCGTTGCTGGAACAGGGGGCCGTATGAACACTGAAGCTTTCTTT

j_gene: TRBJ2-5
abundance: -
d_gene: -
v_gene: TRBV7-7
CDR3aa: CASTPGVGETQYF
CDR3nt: TGTGCTAGCACCCCGGGGGTCGGTGAGACCCAGTACTTC

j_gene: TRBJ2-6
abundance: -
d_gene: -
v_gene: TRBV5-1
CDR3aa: CASSLAGTTSGANVLTF
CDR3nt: TGCGCCAGCAGCTTGGCCGGGACAACCTCTGGGGCCAACGTCCTGACTTTC

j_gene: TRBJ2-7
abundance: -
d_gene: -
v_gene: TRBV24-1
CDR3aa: CATSAGYEQYF
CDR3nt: TGTGCCACCAGTGCAGGCTACGAGCAGTACTTC

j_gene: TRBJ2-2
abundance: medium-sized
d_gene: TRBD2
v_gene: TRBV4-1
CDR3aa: CASSQDESLVLADTGELFF
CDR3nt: TGCGCCAGCAGCCAAGATGAGAGTCTAGTACTAGCGGACACCGGGGAGCTGTTTTTT

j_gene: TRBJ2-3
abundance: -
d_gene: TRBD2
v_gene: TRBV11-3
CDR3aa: CASSQPGLAGPDTQYF
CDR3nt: TGTGCCAGCAGCCAGCCGGGACTAGCGGGACCAGATACGCAGTATTTT

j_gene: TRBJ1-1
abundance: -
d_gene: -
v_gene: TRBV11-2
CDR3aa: CASSPFRVGTEAFF
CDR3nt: TGTGCCAGCAGCCCATTCAGGGTAGGCACTGAAGCTTTCTTT

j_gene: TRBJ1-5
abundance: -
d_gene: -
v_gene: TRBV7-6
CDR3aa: CASSGLGGGNQPQHF
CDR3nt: TGTGCCAGCAGCGGCCTGGGAGGGGGCAATCAGCCCCAGCATTTT